This entry is about one T cell receptor beta chain. Its target antigen remains unknown. No base qualities exist here, and no much larger clone lies one base off it. The sample's time point label, in plain terms: blood sample drawn before combined kidney and bone marrow transplant. Unstimulated Tregs (CD4+CD25+CD127-), CD4+ non-Tregs (CD4+CD25-), CD4 and CD8 cells were FACS-sorted from thawed PBMCs. 4 combined kidney and bone marrow transplant recipients from the ITN036ST trial were included as patients, and samples were available only from these trial subjects. Healthy control blood was processed to PBMCs with a Ficoll density gradient and then cryopreserved, whereas patient PBMCs were collected both before and after transplant. This sample was taken from a study of Tregs in tolerant kidney transplant recipients (dated 2019 in TCRdb). Concerning the study at large: Transplants used related donors with nonmyeloablative bone marrow transplantation; mixed chimerism was transient in the human trials. TCRbeta sequencing was used in the study to identify donor-specific regulatory T cells before combined kidney and bone marrow transplantation, and the identified cells were then tracked after transplant. Broader findings and caveats from the paper: Because the study included only a small number of patients, the results must be confirmed in larger populations and under other immunosuppression protocols. Biological reproducibility was not directly addressed, though technical replication error appeared minimal. Donor-specific Treg expansion exceeded global Treg expansion in tolerant patients, suggesting antigen-driven rather than nonspecific expansion. For some patients, the PCR primers changed as time went on, which meant samples from those patients could not be compared with one another at the nucleotide level. Expanding Tregs with activated donor B cells appeared to identify the most biologically relevant and donor-specific TCRbeta repertoire.

From the cysteine through the phenylalanine, the CDR3 covers 17 amino acids. Solely the CDR3 DNA is kept, with 51 bases framed from the first base. From a lookup of the germline V gene, CDR1 and CDR2 are MRHNA and SNTAGT. Unmatched junction bases come to 6, with V trimmed by 0 bases and J by 4 bases. For TCRbeta CDR3 sequencing, genomic DNA from the sorted cells was extracted using the QIAGEN DNeasy Blood and Tissue Kit. High-throughput TCRbeta CDR3 sequencing was carried out commercially through immunoSEQ, with PCR amplification with bias correction and internal controls included. In the source study's methods: Unique productive TCRbeta sequences were defined by CDR3 nucleotide sequence where primers matched, otherwise by CDR3 amino acid sequence with Vbeta and Jbeta genes. To correct for sorting error, sequences found in more than one sorted population at a frequency ratio of 2:1 or less were discarded, and the remaining shared sequences were assigned to the population with the higher frequency. Donor-reactive sequences were defined as at least 5-fold expanded in CFSE-low cells versus unstimulated cells, with frequency of at least 0.01% in CFSE-low cells. Jensen-Shannon divergence calculated on the top 100 TCRbeta sequences ranked by frequency was used to measure repertoire divergence. When a sample had multiple sequencing runs, each run was corrected for sorting error separately and the runs were then pooled. Held by TCRdb, this immuneACCESS table contains in-frame sequences only and omits some clones. Under half of the omission traces to an unresolved V gene where checked; the cause of the rest is unknown. From that table come the V and J calls and clone size; the DNA was used to work out D and trimming. Within this sample are roughly 99,000 clones, with roughly 93% of them counted one time only. Clones ranked in the top ten supply approximately 0.48% of the sample.

The receptor's source is a human donor who received a combined kidney and bone marrow transplant. The specimen was CD4+ T cells from blood, collected before the transplant. The chain joins TRBV6-4 to TRBJ2-1; 10 bases in the junction line up with TRBD2. The sequenced DNA: TGTGCCAGCAGTGACTCGTTCAGCGGGAGGGCGTACAATGAGCAGTTCTTC. Its coded protein is CASSDSFSGRAYNEQFF.